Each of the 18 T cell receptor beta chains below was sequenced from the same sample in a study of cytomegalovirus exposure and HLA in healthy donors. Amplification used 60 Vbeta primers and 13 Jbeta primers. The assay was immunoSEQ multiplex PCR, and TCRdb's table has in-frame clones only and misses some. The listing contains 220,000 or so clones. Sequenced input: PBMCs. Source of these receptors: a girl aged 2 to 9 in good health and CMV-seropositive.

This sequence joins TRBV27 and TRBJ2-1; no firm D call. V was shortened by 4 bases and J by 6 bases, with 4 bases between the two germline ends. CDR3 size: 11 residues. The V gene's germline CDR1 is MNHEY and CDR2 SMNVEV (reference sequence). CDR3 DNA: TGTGCCAGCAGTTACGGCAATGAGCAGTTCTTC. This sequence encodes CASSYGNEQFF.

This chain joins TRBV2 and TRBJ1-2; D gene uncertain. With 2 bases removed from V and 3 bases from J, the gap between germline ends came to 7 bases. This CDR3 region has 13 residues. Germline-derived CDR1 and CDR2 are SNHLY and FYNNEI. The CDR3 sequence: CASSETEDYGYTF. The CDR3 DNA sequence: TGTGCCAGCAGTGAAACAGAAGACTATGGCTACACCTTC.

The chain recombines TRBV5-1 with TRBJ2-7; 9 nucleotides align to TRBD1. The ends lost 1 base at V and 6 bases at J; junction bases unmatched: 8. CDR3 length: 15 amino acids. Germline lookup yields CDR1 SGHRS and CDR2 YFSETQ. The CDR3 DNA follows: TGCGCCAGCAGCTTGTGGGGGACAGGGAGAGGCGAGCAGTACTTC. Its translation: CASSLWGTGRGEQYF.

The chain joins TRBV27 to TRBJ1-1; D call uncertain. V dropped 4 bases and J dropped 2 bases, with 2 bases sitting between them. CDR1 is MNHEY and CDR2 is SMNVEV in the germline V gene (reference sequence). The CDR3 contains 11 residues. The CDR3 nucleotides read TGTGCCAGCAGTTCTAACACTGAAGCTTTCTTT. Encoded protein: CASSSNTEAFF.

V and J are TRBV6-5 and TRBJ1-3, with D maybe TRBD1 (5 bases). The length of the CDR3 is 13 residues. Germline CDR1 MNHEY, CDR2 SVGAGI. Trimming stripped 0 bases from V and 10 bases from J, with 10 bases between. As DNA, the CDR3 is TGTGCCAGCAGTTACTCGCGGGGGGATACCATATATTTT. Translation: CASSYSRGDTIYF.

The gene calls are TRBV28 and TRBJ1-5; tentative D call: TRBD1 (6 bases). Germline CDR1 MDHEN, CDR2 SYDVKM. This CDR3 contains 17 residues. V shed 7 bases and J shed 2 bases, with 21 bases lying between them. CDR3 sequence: CASTTGGGPAGNQPQHF. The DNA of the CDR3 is TGTGCCAGCACGACGGGAGGGGGTCCCGCGGGCAATCAGCCCCAGCATTTT.

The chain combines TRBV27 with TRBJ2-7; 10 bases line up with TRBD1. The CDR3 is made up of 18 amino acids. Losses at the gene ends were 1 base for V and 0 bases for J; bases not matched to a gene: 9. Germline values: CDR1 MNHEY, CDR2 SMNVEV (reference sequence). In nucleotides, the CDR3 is TGTGCCAGCAGTTTATATGGGACAGGGGACATTAGCTCCTACGAGCAGTACTTC. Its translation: CASSLYGTGDISSYEQYF.

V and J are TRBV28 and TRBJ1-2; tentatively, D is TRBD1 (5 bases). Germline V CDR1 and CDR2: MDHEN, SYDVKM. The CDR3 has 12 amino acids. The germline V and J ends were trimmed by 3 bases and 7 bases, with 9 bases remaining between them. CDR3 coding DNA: TGTGCCAGCAGTTTCTCCCAGGGTGGCTACACCTTC. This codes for CASSFSQGGYTF.

CDR3 in DNA: TGTGCCACCCAAAGCCGAGGTTACCAAGAGACCCAGTACTTC. Protein: CATQSRGYQETQYF. The gene calls are TRBV6-1 and TRBJ2-5; D is ambiguous. The ends were cut back, 10 bases at V and 0 bases at J, with 15 bases in the middle. CDR1 and CDR2 (germline): MNHNS, SASEGT. CDR3 size: 14 residues.

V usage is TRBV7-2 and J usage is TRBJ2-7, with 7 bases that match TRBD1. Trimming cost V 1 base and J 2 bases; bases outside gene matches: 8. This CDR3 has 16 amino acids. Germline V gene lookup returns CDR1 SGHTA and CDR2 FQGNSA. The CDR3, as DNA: TGTGCCAGCAGCTTAGTTTCAGGGGGTAAAACCTACGAGCAGTACTTC. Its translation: CASSLVSGGKTYEQYF.

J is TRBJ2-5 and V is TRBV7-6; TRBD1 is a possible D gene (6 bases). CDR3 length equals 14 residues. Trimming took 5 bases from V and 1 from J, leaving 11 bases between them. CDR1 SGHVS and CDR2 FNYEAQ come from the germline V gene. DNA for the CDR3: TGTGCCAGCAGCGCAAAAGGGGGCCAAGAGACCCAGTACTTC. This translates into CASSAKGGQETQYF.

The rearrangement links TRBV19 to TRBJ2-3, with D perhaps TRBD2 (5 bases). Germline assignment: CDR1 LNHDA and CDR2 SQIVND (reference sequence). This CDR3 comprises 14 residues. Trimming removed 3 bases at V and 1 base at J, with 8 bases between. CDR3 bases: TGTGCCAGTAGTATGAGGGAACGCACAGATACGCAGTATTTT. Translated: CASSMRERTDTQYF. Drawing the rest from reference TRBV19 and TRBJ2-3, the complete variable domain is DGGITQSPKYLFRKEGQNVTLSCEQNLNHDAMYWYRQDPGQGLRLIYYSQIVNDFQKGDIAEGYSVSREKKESFPLTVTSAQKNPTAFYLCASSMRERTDTQYFGPGTRLTVL.

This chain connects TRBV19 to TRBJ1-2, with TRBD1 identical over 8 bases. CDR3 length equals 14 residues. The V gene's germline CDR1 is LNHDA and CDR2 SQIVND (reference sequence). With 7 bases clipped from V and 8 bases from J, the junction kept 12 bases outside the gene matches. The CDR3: CASNIRDRTRGYTF. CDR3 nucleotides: TGTGCCAGTAACATACGGGACAGGACTCGGGGCTACACCTTC. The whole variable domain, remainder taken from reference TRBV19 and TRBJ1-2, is DGGITQSPKYLFRKEGQNVTLSCEQNLNHDAMYWYRQDPGQGLRLIYYSQIVNDFQKGDIAEGYSVSREKKESFPLTVTSAQKNPTAFYLCASNIRDRTRGYTFGSGTRLTVV.

The CDR3 is CASSPSSDRADYEQYF. The CDR3 DNA reads TGTGCCAGCAGCCCCAGTAGCGATAGGGCAGACTACGAGCAGTACTTC. The J gene is TRBJ2-7, the V gene TRBV5-4; possible D gene TRBD2, 5 bases. In germline, CDR1 is SGHNT, CDR2 YYREEE (reference sequence). The CDR3 loop spans 16 amino acids. V lost 4 bases to trimming and J lost 3 bases, with 20 bases between them.

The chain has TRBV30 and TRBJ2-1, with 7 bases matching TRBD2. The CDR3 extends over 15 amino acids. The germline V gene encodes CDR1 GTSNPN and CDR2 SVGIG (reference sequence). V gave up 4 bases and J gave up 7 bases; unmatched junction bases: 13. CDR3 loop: CAWKGQAGVPNEQFF. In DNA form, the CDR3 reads TGTGCCTGGAAAGGTCAGGCGGGGGTTCCAAATGAGCAGTTCTTC.

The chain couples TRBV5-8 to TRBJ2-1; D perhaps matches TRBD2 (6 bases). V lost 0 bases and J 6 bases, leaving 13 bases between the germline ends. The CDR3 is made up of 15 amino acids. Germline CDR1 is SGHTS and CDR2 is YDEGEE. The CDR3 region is CASSLVSGYGNEQFF. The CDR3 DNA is TGTGCCAGCAGCTTGGTAAGCGGGTATGGCAATGAGCAGTTCTTC.

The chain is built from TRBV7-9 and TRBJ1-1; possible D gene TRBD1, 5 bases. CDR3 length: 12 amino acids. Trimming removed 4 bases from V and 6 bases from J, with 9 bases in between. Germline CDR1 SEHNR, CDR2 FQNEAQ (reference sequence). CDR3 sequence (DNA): TGTGCCAGCAGCTGGGGCGACCCTGAAGCTTTCTTT. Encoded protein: CASSWGDPEAFF.

CDR3 loop: CASSPGLVNTGELFF. The CDR3 region has the DNA TGCGCCAGCAGTCCGGGACTAGTGAACACCGGGGAGCTGTTTTTT. The rearrangement joins TRBV10-2 to TRBJ2-2; 8 nucleotides match TRBD2. Trimming took 5 bases from V and 1 from J; bases not matched to a gene: 3. Germline-derived CDR1 and CDR2 are WSHSY and SAAADI. CDR3 length: 15 residues.